This T cell receptor (beta chain) was obtained from a study of shared clonotypes between healthy human individuals. Study context: Contributing individuals were two females and a few males aged 18 to 49. For every donor, three CD4 naive, three CD4 memory, two CD8 naive and one CD8 memory plates were used.

This clone was observed once. The CDR3 spans 16 residues. Germline lookup yields CDR1 SGHRS and CDR2 YFSETQ. The ends lost 4 bases at V and 2 bases at J; junction bases unmatched: 6. Sequencing was at deep level. The protocol was immunoSEQ multiplex PCR, while the TCRdb copy is restricted to in-frame clones and leaves out a portion. The sample consists of some 2.1 million clones, roughly 94% of them appearing once. The receptor comes from a man between 18 and 29 years old in good health. Sequenced material: naive CD4+ T cells sorted from blood. Subset given: CD45RA+ positively selected. The V gene is TRBV5-1, the J gene TRBJ2-3, with 11 bases aligning to TRBD1. In DNA, the CDR3 is TGCGCCAGCAGCCTAGGACAGGGGGCTTACACAGATACGCAGTATTTT. Its protein is CASSLGQGAYTDTQYF.